The source of this TCR beta chain is a study of blood T cells in healthy people across ages. Sample-barcoded 5' priming and a J-beta primer mix drove a second PCR of 7 to 11 cycles. TCRdb itself ran the 5' RACE reads through MiXCR, one entry per CDR3 protein. The sample lists fewer than 600,000 distinct CDR3 sequences; roughly a quarter were seen once. This clonotype came up a few times. The CDR3 extends over 15 amino acids. Trimming removed 6 bases at V and 10 bases at J, with 19 bases between. The sample was also linked to a second study, of T cells of mothers and their children. That report adds: The extracted RNA was employed in its entirety for cDNA synthesis, at approximately 1.5 ug per 15 ul.

Source material: blood. This chain connects TRBV12-3 or TRBV12-4 to TRBJ1-6; D perhaps matches TRBD1 (6 bases). The TCR sequence derives from a boy younger than 10 in good health. The CDR3 coding sequence is TGTGCCAGCAGATCCATGGCGGGGGGCAACTCACCCCTCCACTTT. Amino acid sequence: CASRSMAGGNSPLHF.